These 9 T cell receptor beta chains originate from one sample sequenced in a study of identical twins. TCRdb re-analysed the 5' RACE reads in MiXCR, keeping a single row per CDR3 protein. Found here are roughly 470,000 distinct CDR3 sequences, more than 13% of them singletons; the top ten hold about 0.94%. The sample was also linked to a second study, of yellow fever vaccine responses in identical twins.

Sequences were obtained from CD4+ T cells sorted from blood. These receptors were obtained from a young woman in good health.

This clonotype occurred a few times. The rearrangement uses TRBV4-2 and TRBJ1-1, with TRBD1 as a possible D gene (5 bases). Germline CDR1 LGHNA, CDR2 YNFKEQ. The CDR3 is made up of 15 amino acids. The V gene lost 0 bases and the J gene lost 4 bases, with 12 bases spanning the gap. CDR3 DNA sequence: TGTGCCAGCAGCCAAGAAGGGGCGCGAGGCACTGAAGCTTTCTTT. Its protein is CASSQEGARGTEAFF.

The V gene is TRBV18, the J gene TRBJ2-2; maybe TRBD2 (5 bases). The germline V and J ends were trimmed by 0 bases and 0 bases, with 11 bases remaining between them. In germline, CDR1 is KGHSH, CDR2 LQKENI. This CDR3 contains 17 residues. As DNA, the CDR3 is TGTGCCAGCTCACCACCGATGAGGGTCGCGAACACCGGGGAGCTGTTTTTT. Residues: CASSPPMRVANTGELFF.

The chain is built from TRBV5-1 and TRBJ1-4, with D maybe TRBD1 (5 bases). The germline V gene encodes CDR1 SGHRS and CDR2 YFSETQ. V lost 0 bases and J 11 bases, leaving 11 bases between the germline ends. The CDR3 consists of 13 residues. CDR3 bases: TGCGCCAGCAGCTTGGCCCGGGCAGGGAAACTGTTTTTT. It yields the protein CASSLARAGKLFF.

The genes are TRBV18 and TRBJ1-1, with a tentative D call TRBD1 (6 bases). The V gene lost 2 bases and the J gene lost 5 bases, with 15 bases spanning the gap. Germline V lookup: CDR1 KGHSH, CDR2 LQKENI. This CDR3 is 15 amino acids long. The CDR3 DNA follows: TGTGCCAGCTCACCAGGACAGTTTTCGGGGACTGAAGCTTTCTTT. It translates to CASSPGQFSGTEAFF. Filled out from reference TRBV18 and TRBJ1-1, the complete variable domain reads NAGVMQNPRHLVRRRGQEARLRCSPMKGHSHVYWYRQLPEEGLKFMVYLQKENIIDESGMPKERFSAEFPKEGPSILRIQQVVRGDSAAYFCASSPGQFSGTEAFFGQGTRLTVV.

The genes are TRBV7-6 and TRBJ2-7, with D perhaps matching TRBD2 (6 bases). CDR1 and CDR2 from the germline V gene are SGHVS and FNYEAQ. Trimming stripped 5 bases from V and 12 bases from J, with 17 bases between. The CDR3 spans 12 residues. This CDR3 reads CASSPMRGRGYF. The CDR3 DNA reads as TGTGCCAGCAGCCCCATGCGGGGCCGGGGGTACTTC.

The chain uses TRBV5-6 and TRBJ1-2; D gene unclear. Between the trimmed V and J ends, which lost 4 bases and 3 bases, there was a span of 19 bases. CDR3 length equals 16 residues. Germline V CDR1 and CDR2: SGHDT, YYEEEE. CDR3 DNA: TGTGCCAGCAGCGTATCCTTTTCGTTAGGTGACTATGGCTACACCTTC. It yields the protein CASSVSFSLGDYGYTF.

This clonotype has just a few counts. The chain links TRBV20-1 to TRBJ1-1; D unresolved. The germline V gene has CDR1 DFQATT and CDR2 SNEGSKA (reference sequence). The V gene lost 3 bases and the J gene lost 4 bases, with 12 bases spanning the gap. This CDR3 contains 13 residues. CDR3 bases: TGCAGTGCTAGTTTTCCTGGGGTCACTGAAGCTTTCTTT. Its protein product is CSASFPGVTEAFF.

This clonotype was observed a few times. This chain joins TRBV7-9 and TRBJ1-3; D is ambiguous. CDR1 SEHNR and CDR2 FQNEAQ come from the germline V gene (reference sequence). Deletions cut 3 bases from V and 0 bases from J, with 6 bases between. CDR3 size: 14 residues. The chain's CDR3 is CASSLDFSGNTIYF. The CDR3 nucleotides read TGTGCCAGCAGCTTGGACTTCTCTGGAAACACCATATATTTT.

The chain joins TRBV7-2 to TRBJ2-1; the D gene is possibly TRBD2 (6 bases). CDR3 length equals 16 residues. Per germline, CDR1 SGHTA and CDR2 FQGNSA. Trimming left V 1 base short and J 0 bases short, with 10 bases between. This chain's CDR3 is CASSLELAHSYNEQFF. DNA for the CDR3: TGTGCCAGCAGCTTAGAACTAGCCCACTCCTACAATGAGCAGTTCTTC. The variable domain in full, completed from reference TRBV7-2 and TRBJ2-1, reads GAGVSQSPSNKVTEKGKDVELRCDPISGHTALYWYRQSLGQGLEFLIYFQGNSAPDKSGLPSDRFSAERTGGSVSTLTIQRTQQEDSAVYLCASSLELAHSYNEQFFGPGTRLTVL.